These T cell receptor beta chains were read from a single sample in a study of T cell responses to AZD1222 COVID-19 vaccine. Clones were read by immunoSEQ multiplex PCR, and TCRdb kept only the in-frame ones, dropping some. The profile shows approximately 120,000 clones, approximately 89% of them singletons. Sequenced material: peripheral blood, taken 28 days after the second AZD1222 dose. Receptors were obtained from an adult who received the AZD1222 COVID-19 vaccine. Each CDR3 is given with its conserved first and last residue. The order of the fields is D gene, V gene, clone size, J gene, CDR3 DNA, CDR3 protein. D genes are given only for firm matches. Clone size is shown for a subset of rows, as once, few, many or a class of expanded clone.

D gene: .; V gene: TRBV19; clone size: .; J gene: TRBJ1-5; CDR3 DNA: TGTGCCAGTAGCATCCGGGGAGAGAAGAGCAATCAGCCCCAGCATTTT; CDR3 protein: CASSIRGEKSNQPQHF
D gene: .; V gene: TRBV6-5; clone size: .; J gene: TRBJ1-4; CDR3 DNA: TGTGCCAGCAGTTACTCGTGGACAGCAACTAATGAAAAACTGTTTTTT; CDR3 protein: CASSYSWTATNEKLFF
D gene: TRBD1; V gene: TRBV5-4; clone size: .; J gene: TRBJ1-6; CDR3 DNA: TGTGCCAGCAGCTTACGGGCAGGGGGGGAATCACCCCTCCACTTT; CDR3 protein: CASSLRAGGESPLHF
D gene: .; V gene: TRBV28; clone size: .; J gene: TRBJ1-4; CDR3 DNA: TGTGCCAGCAACTCGGGTAGGGGGAGGGAAAAACTGTTTTTT; CDR3 protein: CASNSGRGREKLFF
D gene: .; V gene: TRBV2; clone size: .; J gene: TRBJ1-6; CDR3 DNA: TGTGCCAGCAGTCGACTAGGCTCCTATAATTCACCCCTCCACTTT; CDR3 protein: CASSRLGSYNSPLHF
D gene: TRBD1; V gene: TRBV6-5; clone size: .; J gene: TRBJ1-5; CDR3 DNA: TGTGCCAGCAGTTATTCCGGACAGGGGAATCAGCCCCAGCATTTT; CDR3 protein: CASSYSGQGNQPQHF
D gene: TRBD1; V gene: TRBV28; clone size: .; J gene: TRBJ1-2; CDR3 DNA: TGTGCCAGCAGTTTCTCCTTACTGACAGGGAGAGGCTACACCTTC; CDR3 protein: CASSFSLLTGRGYTF
D gene: .; V gene: TRBV5-1; clone size: .; J gene: TRBJ1-5; CDR3 DNA: TGCGCCAGCAGCGGAACAGGAGATAGCAATCAGCCCCAGCATTTT; CDR3 protein: CASSGTGDSNQPQHF
D gene: TRBD1; V gene: TRBV6-2/TRBV6-3; clone size: few; J gene: TRBJ1-4; CDR3 DNA: TGTGCCAGCAGTCTCCGACAGGGGGATGAAAAACTGTTTTTT; CDR3 protein: CASSLRQGDEKLFF
D gene: TRBD2; V gene: TRBV5-1; clone size: .; J gene: TRBJ2-2; CDR3 DNA: TGCGCCAGCAGCTTGGGGCTAGCGGGAAATGCCGGGGAGCTGTTTTTT; CDR3 protein: CASSLGLAGNAGELFF
D gene: .; V gene: TRBV7-2; clone size: once; J gene: TRBJ2-1; CDR3 DNA: TGTGCCAGCAGCCCACCCTGGGGGGGCAGCAATGAGCAGTTCTTC; CDR3 protein: CASSPPWGGSNEQFF
D gene: .; V gene: TRBV28; clone size: .; J gene: TRBJ1-4; CDR3 DNA: TGTGCCAGCAGTTCCCCTGGAGGGCCTTCAAAAGAAAAACTGTTTTTT; CDR3 protein: CASSSPGGPSKEKLFF
D gene: .; V gene: TRBV7-2; clone size: .; J gene: TRBJ1-1; CDR3 DNA: TGTGCCAGCAGCTTAGATGGGGGGGCTTCGAACACTGAAGCTTTCTTT; CDR3 protein: CASSLDGGASNTEAFF
D gene: .; V gene: TRBV6-2/TRBV6-3; clone size: .; J gene: TRBJ1-5; CDR3 DNA: TGTGCCAGCAGCACCAACCGACAGTCCCAGCATTTT; CDR3 protein: CASSTNRQSQHF
D gene: .; V gene: TRBV6-5; clone size: .; J gene: TRBJ2-7; CDR3 DNA: TGTGCCAGCAGTTACTCTCCAGGGTTATACGAGCAGTACTTC; CDR3 protein: CASSYSPGLYEQYF
D gene: TRBD2; V gene: TRBV27; clone size: few; J gene: TRBJ2-1; CDR3 DNA: TGTGCCAGCACCCCCCACCCCTTCCAAACTAGCGGGCCGTACAATGAGCAGTTCTTC; CDR3 protein: CASTPHPFQTSGPYNEQFF
D gene: TRBD1; V gene: TRBV7-2; clone size: .; J gene: TRBJ2-7; CDR3 DNA: TGTGCCAGCAGCTTTACCGGGACAGCAACCGAGCAGTACTTC; CDR3 protein: CASSFTGTATEQYF
D gene: TRBD1; V gene: TRBV10-3; clone size: few; J gene: TRBJ1-5; CDR3 DNA: TGTGCCATCGGCGACAGGGTAAGCAATCAGCCCCAGCATTTT; CDR3 protein: CAIGDRVSNQPQHF
D gene: .; V gene: TRBV30; clone size: .; J gene: TRBJ2-5; CDR3 DNA: TGTGCCTGGAGTGCAACCCTCCAAGAGACCCAGTACTTC; CDR3 protein: CAWSATLQETQYF
D gene: .; V gene: TRBV24-1; clone size: .; J gene: TRBJ1-1; CDR3 DNA: TGTGCCACCAGTGGAGGGGCTCTGGGCACTGAAGCTTTCTTT; CDR3 protein: CATSGGALGTEAFF
D gene: TRBD2; V gene: TRBV10-3; clone size: .; J gene: TRBJ2-2; CDR3 DNA: TGTGCCATCAGTGATATTGGGACTAGCGGGGTAGGGAACACCGGGGAGCTGTTTTTT; CDR3 protein: CAISDIGTSGVGNTGELFF
D gene: TRBD1; V gene: TRBV11-3; clone size: .; J gene: TRBJ2-5; CDR3 DNA: TGTGCCAGCAGCTTAGAGCCAGGGGGAGAGACCCAGTACTTC; CDR3 protein: CASSLEPGGETQYF
D gene: .; V gene: TRBV5-1; clone size: once; J gene: TRBJ1-2; CDR3 DNA: TGCGCCAGCAGCTACCTGACCGGGGGGGCTAACTATGGCTACACCTTC; CDR3 protein: CASSYLTGGANYGYTF
D gene: TRBD1; V gene: TRBV2; clone size: .; J gene: TRBJ1-2; CDR3 DNA: TGTGCCAGCTCAGTCGACAGGGCGGAGGGCTACACCTTC; CDR3 protein: CASSVDRAEGYTF
D gene: .; V gene: TRBV5-6; clone size: .; J gene: TRBJ1-1; CDR3 DNA: TGTGCCAGCAGCTTGCAGGGGAACACTGAAGCTTTCTTT; CDR3 protein: CASSLQGNTEAFF
D gene: .; V gene: TRBV27; clone size: few; J gene: TRBJ1-5; CDR3 DNA: TGTGCCAGCCGGGGACGGGGAGCGGCCCAGCCCCAGCATTTT; CDR3 protein: CASRGRGAAQPQHF
D gene: TRBD1; V gene: TRBV19; clone size: .; J gene: TRBJ1-1; CDR3 DNA: TGTGCCAGTAGAAATAGGGGACAGGTCACTGAAGCTTTCTTT; CDR3 protein: CASRNRGQVTEAFF
D gene: .; V gene: TRBV11-2; clone size: .; J gene: TRBJ2-1; CDR3 DNA: TGTGCCAGCATAGGTGCCGGGGGCAGGACCAGCTCCTACAATGAGCAGTTCTTC; CDR3 protein: CASIGAGGRTSSYNEQFF
D gene: TRBD1; V gene: TRBV5-4; clone size: many; J gene: TRBJ1-5; CDR3 DNA: TGTGCCAGCAGCTTGGGGGGACAGGGAAATCAGCCCCAGCATTTT; CDR3 protein: CASSLGGQGNQPQHF
D gene: .; V gene: TRBV27; clone size: .; J gene: TRBJ2-1; CDR3 DNA: TGTGCCAGCACCCCTGGAACAACTAGCTTCTCCAACAATGAGCAGTTCTTC; CDR3 protein: CASTPGTTSFSNNEQFF
D gene: .; V gene: TRBV4-3; clone size: .; J gene: TRBJ2-6; CDR3 DNA: TGCGCCAGCAGCCAAGATCTGGGAGGGGGCGCCGTGTCTGGGGCCAACGTCCTGACTTTC; CDR3 protein: CASSQDLGGGAVSGANVLTF
D gene: TRBD2; V gene: TRBV11-2; clone size: .; J gene: TRBJ2-1; CDR3 DNA: TGTGCCAGCAGCCCCAATTCCCTAGCGGGGGGGCCCCGCAATGAGCAGTTCTTC; CDR3 protein: CASSPNSLAGGPRNEQFF
D gene: TRBD2; V gene: TRBV5-5; clone size: .; J gene: TRBJ2-7; CDR3 DNA: TGTGCCAGCAGCTTGGAAGGCGGGGGGCCCTACGAGCAGTACTTC; CDR3 protein: CASSLEGGGPYEQYF
D gene: .; V gene: TRBV2; clone size: .; J gene: TRBJ2-3; CDR3 DNA: TGTGCCAGCATCGGGGTTCTCACAGATACGCAGTATTTT; CDR3 protein: CASIGVLTDTQYF
D gene: .; V gene: TRBV5-1; clone size: .; J gene: TRBJ1-1; CDR3 DNA: TGCGCCAGCAGCGATCCCTTACGTGGGTCCGCCGTTGAAGCTTTCTTT; CDR3 protein: CASSDPLRGSAVEAFF
D gene: .; V gene: TRBV27; clone size: .; J gene: TRBJ1-4; CDR3 DNA: TGTGCCAGCAGTTTAGGCCCTAGAAATGAAAAACTGTTTTTT; CDR3 protein: CASSLGPRNEKLFF
D gene: .; V gene: TRBV3-1/TRBV3-2; clone size: .; J gene: TRBJ1-5; CDR3 DNA: TGTGCCAGCAGCCAATCGGACCAGCCCCAGCATTTT; CDR3 protein: CASSQSDQPQHF
D gene: .; V gene: TRBV14; clone size: .; J gene: TRBJ1-3; CDR3 DNA: TGTGCCAGCACCGATGGGTATTACTCTGGAAACACCATATATTTT; CDR3 protein: CASTDGYYSGNTIYF
D gene: .; V gene: TRBV12-3/TRBV12-4; clone size: .; J gene: TRBJ2-7; CDR3 DNA: TGTGCCAGCAGTTTCGGGGACTCCTACGAGCAGTACTTC; CDR3 protein: CASSFGDSYEQYF
D gene: .; V gene: TRBV30; clone size: .; J gene: TRBJ2-3; CDR3 DNA: TGTGCCTGGAGTGTATACGGCCTGGGGGCAGATACGCAGTATTTT; CDR3 protein: CAWSVYGLGADTQYF
D gene: .; V gene: TRBV5-6; clone size: .; J gene: TRBJ1-2; CDR3 DNA: TGTGCCAGCAGCTTGGAACCCGGACAGAGGAACTATGGCTACACCTTC; CDR3 protein: CASSLEPGQRNYGYTF
D gene: TRBD1; V gene: TRBV3-1/TRBV3-2; clone size: .; J gene: TRBJ2-2; CDR3 DNA: TGTGCCAGCAGCCCTGGACAGGGGACCGGGGAGCTGTTTTTT; CDR3 protein: CASSPGQGTGELFF
D gene: .; V gene: TRBV7-9; clone size: .; J gene: TRBJ1-2; CDR3 DNA: TGTGCCAGCAGCTTACCTGGGTATGGCTACACCTTC; CDR3 protein: CASSLPGYGYTF
D gene: .; V gene: TRBV6-5; clone size: .; J gene: TRBJ1-2; CDR3 DNA: TGTGCCAGCAGGCCCGCAGGGTTCGGAGGCTACACCTTC; CDR3 protein: CASRPAGFGGYTF
D gene: .; V gene: TRBV5-1; clone size: .; J gene: TRBJ1-1; CDR3 DNA: TGCGCCAGCAGCTTGTCTCCGGGGGCGAACACTGAAGCTTTCTTT; CDR3 protein: CASSLSPGANTEAFF
D gene: .; V gene: TRBV5-1; clone size: once; J gene: TRBJ2-2; CDR3 DNA: TGCGCCAGCAGCTTGGGGGACTTATCATCCGGGGAGCTGTTTTTT; CDR3 protein: CASSLGDLSSGELFF
D gene: TRBD2; V gene: TRBV9; clone size: few; J gene: TRBJ2-2; CDR3 DNA: TGTGCCAGTCAGGGTTCGGCGGGGGGCAGCGGGGAGCTGTTTTTT; CDR3 protein: CASQGSAGGSGELFF
D gene: TRBD2; V gene: TRBV4-1; clone size: .; J gene: TRBJ2-1; CDR3 DNA: TGCGCCAGCAGCCCCACACTAGCGGGGGGGCCTTTAAATGAGCAGTTCTTC; CDR3 protein: CASSPTLAGGPLNEQFF
D gene: .; V gene: TRBV30; clone size: .; J gene: TRBJ1-6; CDR3 DNA: TGTGCCTGGAGGCTTCAGGGCGTATTGGCTTCACCCCTCCACTTT; CDR3 protein: CAWRLQGVLASPLHF
D gene: TRBD1; V gene: TRBV24-1; clone size: .; J gene: TRBJ2-2; CDR3 DNA: TGTGCCACAAAAGGACAGGCGGACACCGGGGAGCTGTTTTTT; CDR3 protein: CATKGQADTGELFF
D gene: .; V gene: TRBV6-5; clone size: .; J gene: TRBJ1-3; CDR3 DNA: TGTGCCAGCCGAACGACTGATGCCTCTGGAAACACCATATATTTT; CDR3 protein: CASRTTDASGNTIYF
D gene: .; V gene: TRBV5-6; clone size: .; J gene: TRBJ1-5; CDR3 DNA: TGTGCCAGCAGCTGGCGGGGGGTTGACAGCAATCAGCCCCAGCATTTT; CDR3 protein: CASSWRGVDSNQPQHF
D gene: .; V gene: TRBV5-5; clone size: .; J gene: TRBJ2-3; CDR3 DNA: TGTGCCAGCAGCTTGGTAGTGGGGCCGAGGGCAGATACGCAGTATTTT; CDR3 protein: CASSLVVGPRADTQYF
D gene: TRBD1; V gene: TRBV2; clone size: .; J gene: TRBJ1-1; CDR3 DNA: TGTGCCAGCAGCGGGGACAGGGGTTACCGTGAAGCTTTCTTT; CDR3 protein: CASSGDRGYREAFF
D gene: TRBD2; V gene: TRBV3-1/TRBV3-2; clone size: .; J gene: TRBJ2-3; CDR3 DNA: TGTGCCAGCAGCCCCGGGGCGGGGGGCCTCACAGATACGCAGTATTTT; CDR3 protein: CASSPGAGGLTDTQYF
D gene: .; V gene: TRBV7-9; clone size: .; J gene: TRBJ1-2; CDR3 DNA: TGTGCCAGCAGCTTAGCATCAGGGTACGGCTACACCTTC; CDR3 protein: CASSLASGYGYTF
D gene: TRBD1; V gene: TRBV24-1; clone size: once; J gene: TRBJ2-7; CDR3 DNA: TGTGCCACCAGTGAGAACAGGGGGCATCCCTACGAGCAGTACTTC; CDR3 protein: CATSENRGHPYEQYF
D gene: TRBD1; V gene: TRBV5-4; clone size: .; J gene: TRBJ1-2; CDR3 DNA: TGTGCCAGCAGCCCGGGACAGGGGAAGTATGGCTACACCTTC; CDR3 protein: CASSPGQGKYGYTF